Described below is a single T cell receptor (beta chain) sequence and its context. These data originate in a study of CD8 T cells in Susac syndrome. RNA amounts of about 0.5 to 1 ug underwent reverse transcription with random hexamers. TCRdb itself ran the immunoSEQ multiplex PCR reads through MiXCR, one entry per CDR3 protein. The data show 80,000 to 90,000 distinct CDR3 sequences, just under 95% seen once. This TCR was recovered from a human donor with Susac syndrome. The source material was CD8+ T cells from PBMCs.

Written as DNA, the CDR3 is TGTGCCAGTAGTATAGTCGTCCGGGACACCGGGGAGCTGTTTTTT. Its protein product is CASSIVVRDTGELFF. J is TRBJ2-2 and V is TRBV19; D not certain. V was shortened by 1 base and J by 3 bases, with 9 bases between the two germline ends. CDR1 is LNHDA and CDR2 is SQIVND in the germline V gene (reference sequence). The CDR3 is 15 residues long.